The 12 T cell receptor beta chains below were found in one sample sequenced in a study of regulatory T cells in long-lasting Graves disease. HTBI primers from iRepertoire and Arm-PCR of CDR3 regions yielded the TCR beta libraries. TCRdb processed the multiplex PCR reads anew with MiXCR; each CDR3 protein has one entry. The sample comprises 500,000 to 800,000 distinct CDR3 sequences, around 30% of which are singletons, and around 42% rests with the top ten. As to time point: persistent/refractory GD, antithyroid drugs over 5 years with positive TRAb. RNA isolated from PBMCs was used to make the TCR library. The material was peripheral blood mononuclear cells (PBMCs), obtained when the disease was refractory, from a patient treated with antithyroid drugs. These receptor sequences come from a female donor with Graves disease.

This clonotype came up a few times. This rearrangement joins TRBV28 to TRBJ1-2, with 8 bases lining up with TRBD1. The CDR3 length is 14 residues. J gave up 4 bases and V 2 bases, and 3 bases lay outside the gene matches. Germline CDR1 and CDR2: MDHEN and SYDVKM. The CDR3 loop reads CASSLPGQAYGYTF. As DNA, the CDR3 is TGTGCCAGCAGTTTACCGGGACAGGCCTATGGCTACACCTTC.

The V and J genes are TRBV2 and TRBJ2-7; D is possibly TRBD1 (6 bases). CDR3 size: 14 residues. Between the trimmed V and J ends, which lost 6 bases and 2 bases, there was a span of 14 bases. Germline V gene sequence: CDR1 SNHLY, CDR2 FYNNEI. The chain's CDR3 is CASRQQGRTYEQYF. Here the CDR3 DNA reads TGTGCCAGCAGGCAACAGGGAAGAACCTACGAGCAGTACTTC. The variable domain in full, with the rest retrieved from reference TRBV2 and TRBJ2-7, is EPEVTQTPSHQVTQMGQEVILRCVPISNHLYFYWYRQILGQKVEFLVSFYNNEISEKSEIFDDQFSVERPDGSNFTLKIRSTKLEDSAMYFCASRQQGRTYEQYFGPGTRLTVT.

This clonotype appeared many times. This chain joins TRBV27 and TRBJ1-2; the D is unclear. This CDR3 has 13 amino acids. In germline, CDR1 is MNHEY, CDR2 SMNVEV (reference sequence). V shed 8 bases and J shed 3 bases, with 13 bases lying between them. The CDR3 region is CASSPGADYGYTF. CDR3 DNA: TGTGCCAGCTCACCAGGCGCGGACTATGGCTACACCTTC.

Only a few counts were recorded for this clonotype. This chain links TRBV29-1 with TRBJ2-7, with no clear D. The CDR3 length is 14 residues. Germline CDR1 SQVTM, CDR2 ANQGSEA. Trimming shortened V by 5 bases and J by 0 bases, and 14 bases separated the two germline ends. The CDR3, as DNA: TGCAGCGTTTCTTATACGGCTGGCTCCTACGAGCAGTACTTC. Its translation is CSVSYTAGSYEQYF.

A few counts support this clonotype. The chain recombines TRBV12-5 with TRBJ1-4; tentatively, D is TRBD1 (5 bases). This CDR3 comprises 16 residues. Trimming pared 0 bases from V and 7 bases from J, leaving 15 bases between. Germline CDR1 is LGHNT and CDR2 is FRNRAP. CDR3: CASGLVSGPGVEKLFF. The CDR3 coding sequence is TGTGCTAGTGGTTTGGTATCGGGGCCCGGGGTTGAAAAACTGTTTTTT. Complete variable domain (other parts from reference TRBV12-5 and TRBJ1-4): DARVTQTPRHKVTEMGQEVTMRCQPILGHNTVFWYRQTMMQGLELLAYFRNRAPLDDSGMPKDRFSAEMPDATLATLKIQPSEPRDSAVYFCASGLVSGPGVEKLFFGSGTQLSVL.

This clonotype was recorded at least ten times. The chain joins TRBV20-1 to TRBJ1-6; 7 bases line up with TRBD1. Germline V gene sequence: CDR1 DFQATT, CDR2 SNEGSKA (reference sequence). This CDR3 region has 16 residues. The trim removed 0 bases at V and 7 bases at J, leaving 9 bases unmatched. CDR3 residues: CSARDQMDRTNSPLHF. The CDR3 nucleotides are TGCAGTGCTAGAGATCAGATGGACAGGACAAATTCACCCCTCCACTTT.

The chain joins TRBV9 to TRBJ1-4; 8 bases agree with TRBD1. The V segment lost 1 base and the J segment 3 bases; nucleotides outside the gene matches: 11. This CDR3 has 18 residues. Germline-derived CDR1 and CDR2 are SGDLS and YYNGEE. CDR3 in amino acids: CASSVKGSGGTSNEKLFF. Here the CDR3 DNA reads TGTGCCAGCAGCGTAAAAGGGTCAGGGGGCACATCTAATGAAAAACTGTTTTTT.

This clonotype was recorded many times. The V and J genes are TRBV12-3 or TRBV12-4 and TRBJ1-2, with a tentative D call TRBD1 (6 bases). Trimming took off 6 bases at V and 4 bases at J, with 18 bases between the two ends. The CDR3 is 15 amino acids. CDR3 coding DNA: TGTGCCAGCAGACGTCAGACAGGAACCTCCTATGGCTACACCTTC. Protein product: CASRRQTGTSYGYTF.

This clonotype showed up just a few times. The chain joins TRBV20-1 to TRBJ1-1, with 7 positions matching TRBD1. The V gene end was trimmed by 1 base and the J gene end by 5 bases; junction bases not matched to a gene: 7. CDR1 DFQATT and CDR2 SNEGSKA come from the germline V gene (reference sequence). This CDR3 has 14 amino acids. The chain's CDR3 is CSARGLQGRTEAFF. The CDR3 bases are TGCAGTGCTAGAGGGCTACAGGGGCGGACTGAAGCTTTCTTT.

This clonotype was recorded at least ten times. The chain employs TRBV29-1 and TRBJ1-2; perhaps TRBD1 as D (6 bases). The CDR3 runs to 12 residues. Germline V gives CDR1 SQVTM, CDR2 ANQGSEA. The V gene lost 6 bases and the J gene lost 5 bases, with 13 bases spanning the gap. The CDR3 nucleotides are TGCAGCGTCCAGCAACAGGGATATGGCTACACCTTC. This encodes CSVQQQGYGYTF.

The V gene is TRBV7-9, the J gene TRBJ1-2; no reliable D call. Trimming removed 6 bases at V and 3 bases at J, with 23 bases between. This CDR3 comprises 17 residues. Germline assignment: CDR1 SEHNR and CDR2 FQNEAQ (reference sequence). CDR3 DNA sequence: TGTGCCAGCAGGAAACCCCCAATTCGGGGTGTTGACTATGGCTACACCTTC. Encoded protein: CASRKPPIRGVDYGYTF.

The chain couples TRBV29-1 to TRBJ1-1; D unclear. Trimming removed 3 bases from V and 3 bases from J, with 2 bases in between. There are 10 residues in the CDR3. The germline V gene encodes CDR1 SQVTM and CDR2 ANQGSEA. The DNA of the CDR3 is TGCAGCGTTGACCACACTGAAGCTTTCTTT. This gives the protein CSVDHTEAFF.